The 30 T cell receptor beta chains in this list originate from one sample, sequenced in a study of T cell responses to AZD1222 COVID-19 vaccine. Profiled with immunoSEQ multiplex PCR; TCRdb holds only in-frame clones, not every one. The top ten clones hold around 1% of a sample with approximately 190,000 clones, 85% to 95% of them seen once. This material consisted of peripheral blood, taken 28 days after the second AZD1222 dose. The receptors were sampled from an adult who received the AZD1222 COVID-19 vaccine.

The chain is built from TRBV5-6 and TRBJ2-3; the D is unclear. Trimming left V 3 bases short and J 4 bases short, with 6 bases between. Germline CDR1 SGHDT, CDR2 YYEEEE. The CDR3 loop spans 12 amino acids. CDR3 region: CASSYGADTQYF. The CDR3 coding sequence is TGTGCCAGCAGCTACGGAGCAGATACGCAGTATTTT.

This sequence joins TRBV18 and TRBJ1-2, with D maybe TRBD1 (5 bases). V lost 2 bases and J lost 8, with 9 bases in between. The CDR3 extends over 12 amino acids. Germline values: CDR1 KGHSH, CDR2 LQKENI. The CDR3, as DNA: TGTGCCAGCTCACCAACGGGGGACGGCTACACCTTC. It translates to CASSPTGDGYTF.

Here the CDR3 reads CASSLSRGPGNEQFF. The DNA of the CDR3 is TGTGCCAGCAGCTTATCCCGGGGGCCGGGGAATGAGCAGTTCTTC. The chain is built from TRBV7-8 and TRBJ2-1; D tentatively fits TRBD1 or TRBD2 (6 bases each). V dropped 2 bases and J dropped 7 bases, with 15 bases sitting between them. There are 15 residues in the CDR3. The V gene's germline CDR1 is SGHVS and CDR2 FQNEAQ.

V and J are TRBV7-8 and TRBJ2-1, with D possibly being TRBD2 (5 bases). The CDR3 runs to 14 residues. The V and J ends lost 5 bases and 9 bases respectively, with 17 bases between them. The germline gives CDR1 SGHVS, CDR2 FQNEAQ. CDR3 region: CASSPAGPAGEQFF. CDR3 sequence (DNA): TGTGCCAGCAGCCCGGCGGGCCCGGCAGGTGAGCAGTTCTTC. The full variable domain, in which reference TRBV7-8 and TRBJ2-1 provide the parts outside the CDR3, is GAGVSQSPRYKVAKRGQDVALRCDPISGHVSLFWYQQALGQGPEFLTYFQNEAQLDKSGLPSDRFFAERPEGSVSTLKIQRTQQEDSAVYLCASSPAGPAGEQFFGPGTRLTVL.

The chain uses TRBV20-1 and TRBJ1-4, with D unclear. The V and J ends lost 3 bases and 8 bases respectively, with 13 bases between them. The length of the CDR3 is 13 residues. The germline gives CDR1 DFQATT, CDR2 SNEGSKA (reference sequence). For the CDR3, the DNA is TGCAGTGCTAGTATCCCACGTCGGGAAAAACTGTTTTTT. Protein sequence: CSASIPRREKLFF.

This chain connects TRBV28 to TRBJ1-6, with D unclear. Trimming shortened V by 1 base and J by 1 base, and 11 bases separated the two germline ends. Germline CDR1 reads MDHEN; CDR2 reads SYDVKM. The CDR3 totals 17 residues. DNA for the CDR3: TGTGCCAGCAGTTTATCAAGGGTAGTATCCTATAATTCACCCCTCCACTTT. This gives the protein CASSLSRVVSYNSPLHF.

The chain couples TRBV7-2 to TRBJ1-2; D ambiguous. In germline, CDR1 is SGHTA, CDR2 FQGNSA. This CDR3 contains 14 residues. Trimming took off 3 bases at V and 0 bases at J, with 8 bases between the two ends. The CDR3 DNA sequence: TGTGCCAGCAGCTTTCTGCCGACTAACTATGGCTACACCTTC. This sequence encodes CASSFLPTNYGYTF. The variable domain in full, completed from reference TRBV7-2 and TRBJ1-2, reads GAGVSQSPSNKVTEKGKDVELRCDPISGHTALYWYRQSLGQGLEFLIYFQGNSAPDKSGLPSDRFSAERTGGSVSTLTIQRTQQEDSAVYLCASSFLPTNYGYTFGSGTRLTVV.

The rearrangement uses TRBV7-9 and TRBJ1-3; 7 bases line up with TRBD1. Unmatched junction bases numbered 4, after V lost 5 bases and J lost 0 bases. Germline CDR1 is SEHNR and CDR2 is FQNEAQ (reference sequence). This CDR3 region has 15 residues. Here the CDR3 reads CASSIQGRSGNTIYF. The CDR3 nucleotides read TGTGCCAGCAGCATACAGGGGCGCTCTGGAAACACCATATATTTT.

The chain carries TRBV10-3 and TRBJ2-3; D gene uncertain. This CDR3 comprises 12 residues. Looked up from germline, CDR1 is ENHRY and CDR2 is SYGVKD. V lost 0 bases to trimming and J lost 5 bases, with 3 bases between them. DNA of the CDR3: TGTGCCATCAGTGAGTCGAGAGATACGCAGTATTTT. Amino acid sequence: CAISESRDTQYF.

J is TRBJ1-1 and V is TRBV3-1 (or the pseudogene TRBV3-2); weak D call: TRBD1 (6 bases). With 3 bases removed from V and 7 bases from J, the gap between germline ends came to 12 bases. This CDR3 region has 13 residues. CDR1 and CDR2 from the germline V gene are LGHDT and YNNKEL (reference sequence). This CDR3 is CASSHSGGGEAFF. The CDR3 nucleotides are TGTGCCAGCAGCCATTCCGGGGGCGGTGAAGCTTTCTTT.

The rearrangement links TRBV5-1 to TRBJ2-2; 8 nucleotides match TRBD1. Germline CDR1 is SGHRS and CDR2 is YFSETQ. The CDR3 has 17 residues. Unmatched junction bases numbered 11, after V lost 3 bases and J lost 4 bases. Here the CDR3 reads CASSSPGGLSATGELFF. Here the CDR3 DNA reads TGCGCCAGCAGCTCCCCAGGGGGCTTATCGGCCACCGGGGAGCTGTTTTTT.

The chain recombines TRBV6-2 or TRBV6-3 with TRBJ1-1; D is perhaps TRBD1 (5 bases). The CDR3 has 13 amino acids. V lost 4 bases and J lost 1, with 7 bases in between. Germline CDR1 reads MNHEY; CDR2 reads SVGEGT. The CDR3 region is CASSWGRNTEAFF. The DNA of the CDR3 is TGTGCCAGCAGTTGGGGGAGGAACACTGAAGCTTTCTTT.

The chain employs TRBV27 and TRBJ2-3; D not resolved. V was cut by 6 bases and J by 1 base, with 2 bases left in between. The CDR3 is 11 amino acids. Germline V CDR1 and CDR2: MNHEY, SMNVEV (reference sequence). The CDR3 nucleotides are TGTGCCAGCAGGCGCACAGATACGCAGTATTTT. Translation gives CASRRTDTQYF.

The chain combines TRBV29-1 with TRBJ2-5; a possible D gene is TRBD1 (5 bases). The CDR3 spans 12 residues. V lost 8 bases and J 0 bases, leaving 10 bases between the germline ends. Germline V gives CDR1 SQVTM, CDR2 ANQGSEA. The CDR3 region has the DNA TGCAGCTTGACGACAGACCAAGAGACCCAGTACTTC. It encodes CSLTTDQETQYF.

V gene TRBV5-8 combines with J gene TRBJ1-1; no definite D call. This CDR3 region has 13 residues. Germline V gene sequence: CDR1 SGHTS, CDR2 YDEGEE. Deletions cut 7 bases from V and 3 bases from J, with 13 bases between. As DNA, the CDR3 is TGTGCCAGCGCGCTTGGCCGGGACACTGAAGCTTTCTTT. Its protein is CASALGRDTEAFF.

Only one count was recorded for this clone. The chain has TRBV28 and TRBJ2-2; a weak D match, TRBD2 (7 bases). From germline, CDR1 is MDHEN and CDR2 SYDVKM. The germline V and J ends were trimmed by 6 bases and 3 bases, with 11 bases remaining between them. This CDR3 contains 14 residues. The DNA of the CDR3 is TGTGCCAGCAGAGGGGGGGTTTACACCGGGGAGCTGTTTTTT. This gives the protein CASRGGVYTGELFF. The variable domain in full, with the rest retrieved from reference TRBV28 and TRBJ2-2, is DVKVTQSSRYLVKRTGEKVFLECVQDMDHENMFWYRQDPGLGLRLIYFSYDVKMKEKGDIPEGYSVSREKKERFSLILESASTNQTSMYLCASRGGVYTGELFFGEGSRLTVL.

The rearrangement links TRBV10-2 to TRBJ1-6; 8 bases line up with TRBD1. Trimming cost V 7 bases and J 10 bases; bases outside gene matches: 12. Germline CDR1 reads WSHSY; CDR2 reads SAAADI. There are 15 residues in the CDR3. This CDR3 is CASNNLGQGRSPLHF. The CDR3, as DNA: TGCGCCAGCAACAACCTCGGACAGGGTAGATCACCCCTCCACTTT.

The CDR3 bases are TGCGCCAGCAGTGGGCCCCGGGACAACCCGTTCTCAGGGGAGCTGTTTTTT. Protein sequence: CASSGPRDNPFSGELFF. The genes are TRBV10-1 and TRBJ2-2; maybe TRBD1 (6 bases). Trimming left V 4 bases short and J 8 bases short, with 23 bases between. Germline assignment: CDR1 WNHNN and CDR2 SYGVQD (reference sequence). This CDR3 region has 17 residues.

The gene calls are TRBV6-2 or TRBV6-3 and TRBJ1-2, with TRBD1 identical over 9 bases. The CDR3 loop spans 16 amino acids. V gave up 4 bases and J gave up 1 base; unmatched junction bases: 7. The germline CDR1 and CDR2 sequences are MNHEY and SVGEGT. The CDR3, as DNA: TGTGCCAGCAGTTTCTCCGGGACAGGGATTAACTATGGCTACACCTTC. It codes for CASSFSGTGINYGYTF.

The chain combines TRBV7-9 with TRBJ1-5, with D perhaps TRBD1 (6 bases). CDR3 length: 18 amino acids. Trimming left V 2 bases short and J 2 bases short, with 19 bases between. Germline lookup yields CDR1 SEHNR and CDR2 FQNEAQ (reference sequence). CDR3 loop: CASSLTGGLRSGNQPQHF. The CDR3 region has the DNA TGTGCCAGCAGCTTAACCGGGGGGCTGCGGTCGGGCAATCAGCCCCAGCATTTT.

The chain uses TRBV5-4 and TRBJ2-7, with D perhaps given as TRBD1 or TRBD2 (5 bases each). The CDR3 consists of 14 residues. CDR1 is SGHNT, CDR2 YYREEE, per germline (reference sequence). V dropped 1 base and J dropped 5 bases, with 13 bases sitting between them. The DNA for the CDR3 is TGTGCCAGCAGCTTGTATGGGGGTTTGGACGAGCAGTACTTC. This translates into CASSLYGGLDEQYF.

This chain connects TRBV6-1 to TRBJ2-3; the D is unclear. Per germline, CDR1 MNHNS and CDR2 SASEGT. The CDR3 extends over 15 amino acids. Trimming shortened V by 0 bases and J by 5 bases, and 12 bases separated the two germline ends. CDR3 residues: CASSEAHRMGDTQYF. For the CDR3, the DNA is TGTGCCAGCAGTGAAGCGCATCGTATGGGAGATACGCAGTATTTT.

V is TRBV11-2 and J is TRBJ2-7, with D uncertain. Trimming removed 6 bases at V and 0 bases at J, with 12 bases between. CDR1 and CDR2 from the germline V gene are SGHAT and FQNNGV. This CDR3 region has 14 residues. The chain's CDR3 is CASSWISTSYEQYF. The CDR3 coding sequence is TGTGCCAGCAGTTGGATATCTACCTCCTACGAGCAGTACTTC. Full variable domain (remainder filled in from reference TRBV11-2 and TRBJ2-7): EAGVAQSPRYKIIEKRQSVAFWCNPISGHATLYWYQQILGQGPKLLIQFQNNGVVDDSQLPKDRFSAERLKGVDSTLKIQPAKLEDSAVYLCASSWISTSYEQYFGPGTRLTVT.

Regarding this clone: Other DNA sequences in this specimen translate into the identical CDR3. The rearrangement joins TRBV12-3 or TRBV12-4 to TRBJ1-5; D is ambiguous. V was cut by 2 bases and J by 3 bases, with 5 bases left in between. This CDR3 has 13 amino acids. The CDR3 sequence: CASSLRANQPQHF. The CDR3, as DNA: TGTGCCAGCAGTTTAAGGGCCAATCAGCCCCAGCATTTT.

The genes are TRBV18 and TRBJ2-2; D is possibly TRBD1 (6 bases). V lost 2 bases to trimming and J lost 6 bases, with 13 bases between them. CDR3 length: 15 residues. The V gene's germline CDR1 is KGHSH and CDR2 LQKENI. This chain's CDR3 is CASSPVLQGSGELFF. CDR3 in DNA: TGTGCCAGCTCACCAGTACTACAGGGCTCCGGGGAGCTGTTTTTT.

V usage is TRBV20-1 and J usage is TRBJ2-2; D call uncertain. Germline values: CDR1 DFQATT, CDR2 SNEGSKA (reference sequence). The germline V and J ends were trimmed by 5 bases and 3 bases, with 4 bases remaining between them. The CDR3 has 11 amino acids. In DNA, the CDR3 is TGCAGTGCTTCTTACACCGGGGAGCTGTTTTTT. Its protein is CSASYTGELFF.

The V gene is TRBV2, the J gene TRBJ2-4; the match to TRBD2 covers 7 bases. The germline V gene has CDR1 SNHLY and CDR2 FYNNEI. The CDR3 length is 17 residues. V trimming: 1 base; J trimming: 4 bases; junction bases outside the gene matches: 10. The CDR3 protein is CASSEEGRGATKNIQYF. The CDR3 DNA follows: TGTGCCAGCAGTGAAGAGGGGAGGGGCGCTACTAAAAACATTCAGTACTTC.

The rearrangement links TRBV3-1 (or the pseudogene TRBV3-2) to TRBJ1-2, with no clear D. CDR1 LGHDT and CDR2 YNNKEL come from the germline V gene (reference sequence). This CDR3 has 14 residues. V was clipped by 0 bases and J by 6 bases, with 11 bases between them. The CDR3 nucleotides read TGTGCCAGCAGCCAAGACCATAGAAGAGATGGCTACACCTTC. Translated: CASSQDHRRDGYTF.

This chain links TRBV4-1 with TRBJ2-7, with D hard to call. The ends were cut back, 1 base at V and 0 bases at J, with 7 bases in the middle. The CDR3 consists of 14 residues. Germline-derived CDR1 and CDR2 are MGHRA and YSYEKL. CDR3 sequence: CASSQGLSSYEQYF. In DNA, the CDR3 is TGCGCCAGCAGCCAAGGGCTCAGCTCCTACGAGCAGTACTTC.

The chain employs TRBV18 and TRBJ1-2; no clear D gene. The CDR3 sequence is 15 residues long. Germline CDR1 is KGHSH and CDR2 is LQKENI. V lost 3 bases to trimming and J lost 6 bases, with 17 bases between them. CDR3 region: CASSPRPGEWDGYTF. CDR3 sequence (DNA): TGTGCCAGCTCACCCAGACCGGGAGAGTGGGATGGCTACACCTTC.